This T cell receptor beta chain was observed in a study of blood T cell repertoires in COVID-19. At the level of the study: There were acute and convalescent COVID-19 samples, and they came from the United States, Italy and Spain. T cells, B-cell-depleted T cells, or PBMCs supplied cDNA or gDNA.

The germline V gene encodes CDR1 SGHDT and CDR2 YYEEEE. V lost 0 bases, J lost 6 bases, and 7 bases lay in between. This CDR3 is built from 12 residues. This clone was seen a handful of times. Original data processing: Scientists estimated how many nucleated cells there were by amplifying reference gene primers. Sequencing used immunoSEQ multiplex PCR; TCRdb keeps in-frame clones, though not all of them. That table gives V, J and clone size, and the DNA gave D and trimming. This table has about 45,000 clones, about 80% appearing once. The sequencing sample was made of peripheral blood. The sequence was collected from a man in his 70s with acute or convalescent COVID-19. The chain is built from TRBV5-6 and TRBJ2-7; D unresolved. CDR3 bases: TGTGCCAGCAGCTTGGGGAGTGTCGAGCAGTACTTC. The encoded protein is CASSLGSVEQYF.